A selection of T cell receptor beta chains follows, all from one sample in a study of shared clonotypes between healthy human individuals. Profiled with immunoSEQ multiplex PCR; TCRdb holds only in-frame clones, not every one. The sample has fewer than 1 million clones; 96% are singletons. The material sequenced was naive CD8+ T cells sorted from blood. Source of these receptors: a man aged 25-45 years in good health. CDR3s include the opening cysteine and the closing phenylalanine or tryptophan. The order of the fields is CDR3 length, D gene, V gene, clone size, J gene, CDR3 DNA, CDR3 protein. A D gene is named only where the DNA matches it firmly. Expanded clones get a size class; other rows say once, few or many, or leave the size out.

13,.,TRBV18,.,TRBJ1-1,TGTGCCAGCTCCCTTGGGGGGAGTACTGAAGCTTTCTTT,CASSLGGSTEAFF
15,TRBD2,TRBV7-9,.,TRBJ2-5,TGTGCCAGCAGCCCCCCCGCGGGAGGGAGTGAGACCCAGTACTTC,CASSPPAGGSETQYF
14,.,TRBV10-1,.,TRBJ2-3,TGCGCCAGCAGCTGGGACGTGAGCCCAGATACGCAGTATTTT,CASSWDVSPDTQYF
16,TRBD2,TRBV7-8,.,TRBJ2-2,TGTGCCAGCAGCTTAGGACTAGCGGGAAACACCGGGGAGCTGTTTTTT,CASSLGLAGNTGELFF
10,.,TRBV25-1,.,TRBJ2-1,TGTGCCAGCAGTGGTTCTGAGCAGTTCTTC,CASSGSEQFF
13,.,TRBV15,.,TRBJ2-1,TGTGCCTCCACGGATGATCTTGAGAATGAGCAGTTCTTC,CASTDDLENEQFF
14,TRBD2,TRBV6-9,.,TRBJ2-7,TGTGCCAGCAGTCTAGCGGGGGACGCCTACGAGCAGTACTTC,CASSLAGDAYEQYF
11,TRBD1,TRBV29-1,.,TRBJ1-1,TGCAGCCCACACAGGGGCACTGAAGCTTTCTTT,CSPHRGTEAFF
15,.,TRBV7-9,.,TRBJ1-4,TGTGCCAGCAGCTTAGTTCGCGGGACTAATGAAAAACTGTTTTTT,CASSLVRGTNEKLFF
15,.,TRBV7-8,.,TRBJ2-1,TGTGCCAGCAGCTTCCTAGCGCGGGTTGGTAATGAGCAGTTCTTC,CASSFLARVGNEQFF
16,TRBD1,TRBV5-1,.,TRBJ2-7,TGCGCCAGCAGCTTGGACGTCCGAGACAGGGGGAACGAGCAGTACTTC,CASSLDVRDRGNEQYF
15,.,TRBV28,.,TRBJ2-7,TGTGCCAGCAGTGACACCCCGACAGGCGGATACGAGCAGTACTTC,CASSDTPTGGYEQYF
14,.,TRBV7-9,.,TRBJ2-5,TGTGCCAGCAGCTTTTCTGGGGGAGAAGAGACCCAGTACTTC,CASSFSGGEETQYF
14,.,TRBV19,.,TRBJ1-2,TGTGCCAGTAGTTTTCGACCCCACAACTATGGCTACACCTTC,CASSFRPHNYGYTF
15,.,TRBV10-3,.,TRBJ2-7,TGTGCCATCAGCGGGAACTGGGGAAGCTCCTACGAGCAGTACTTC,CAISGNWGSSYEQYF
17,.,TRBV28,.,TRBJ2-7,TGTGCCAGCAGTTTCTGGTCAACGACAGGCCCTATTTCCGAGCAGTACTTC,CASSFWSTTGPISEQYF
17,TRBD2,TRBV27,once,TRBJ2-3,TGTGCCAGCAGGGCTATCGGACTAGCATCTCGTACAGATACGCAGTATTTT,CASRAIGLASRTDTQYF
18,TRBD2,TRBV14,.,TRBJ2-1,TGTGCCAGCAGCCAATACCCTTACGCTAGCGGAGCCTGTGATGAGCAGTTCTTC,CASSQYPYASGACDEQFF
11,.,TRBV7-8,.,TRBJ2-2,TGTGCCAGCAAACTTCCCGGGGAGCTGTTTTTT,CASKLPGELFF
17,.,TRBV5-1,.,TRBJ1-4,TGCGCCAGCAGCTCCTGGACAGAGGGTGTAACTAATGAAAAACTGTTTTTT,CASSSWTEGVTNEKLFF
15,TRBD2,TRBV7-6,.,TRBJ2-7,TGTGCCAGCAGCTTGGGGACTAGCGGGAGCTACGAGCAGTACTTC,CASSLGTSGSYEQYF
18,TRBD2,TRBV27,.,TRBJ2-3,TGTGCCAGCAGTTCGACCCTGGGCAGCGGGAGATTAGGAGATACGCAGTATTTT,CASSSTLGSGRLGDTQYF